This is a list of T cell receptor beta chains from one sample in a study of graft-versus-host responses after intestinal transplantation. Which antigens these TCRs recognize remains unknown. Repertoires were generated with immunoSEQ multiplex PCR, while TCRdb's copy carries only in-frame clones and drops some. The repertoire holds some 97,000 clones, with roughly 90% as singletons. Sequenced here: unstimulated CD4+ T cells sorted from spleen or lymph node cells, sampled before transplant. The receptor set was obtained from a human donor who was the organ donor for an intestinal transplant. CDR3s include the opening cysteine and the closing phenylalanine or tryptophan. D genes are given only for firm matches. Only some rows state a clone size, as once, few, many or a class for expanded clones.

j_call clone_size v_call d_call cdr3_aa cdr3_nt
TRBJ2-2 once TRBV5-1 NA CASSLFIAAGELFF TGCGCCAGCAGCTTGTTCATTGCGGCCGGGGAGCTGTTTTTT
TRBJ2-1 NA TRBV11-1 TRBD2 CASSLAHETSGHEQFF TGTGCCAGCAGCTTAGCTCACGAGACTAGCGGACATGAGCAGTTCTTC
TRBJ2-3 NA TRBV10-3 TRBD1 CAISTGQGTDTQYF TGTGCCATCAGTACTGGACAGGGAACAGATACGCAGTATTTT
TRBJ2-7 NA TRBV7-9 NA CASTPIGGVWVHEQYF TGTGCCAGCACCCCAATCGGAGGGGTTTGGGTCCACGAGCAGTACTTC
TRBJ1-1 NA TRBV2 NA CASTVTNTEAFF TGTGCCAGCACGGTGACTAACACTGAAGCTTTCTTT
TRBJ1-6 NA TRBV10-3 NA CAISEYGGAGNSPLHF TGTGCCATCAGTGAGTACGGGGGTGCGGGTAATTCACCCCTCCACTTT
TRBJ1-4 NA TRBV30 TRBD1 CAWRLRGQGGKLFF TGTGCCTGGAGACTTAGGGGGCAGGGTGGGAAACTGTTTTTT
TRBJ1-5 NA TRBV30 NA CAWSEDSNQPQHF TGTGCCTGGTCAGAAGACAGCAATCAGCCCCAGCATTTT
TRBJ2-7 NA TRBV7-2 TRBD1 CASSLVGQGAFNAYEQYF TGTGCCAGCAGCTTAGTGGGACAGGGGGCGTTCAATGCCTACGAGCAGTACTTC
TRBJ2-1 NA TRBV10-3 TRBD2 CAIREGLAGGGAYNEQFF TGTGCCATCAGGGAAGGACTAGCGGGGGGAGGAGCCTACAATGAGCAGTTCTTC
TRBJ2-7 NA TRBV2 TRBD2 CASSAERGVSYEQYF TGTGCCAGCAGTGCAGAGCGGGGGGTTTCATACGAGCAGTACTTC
TRBJ2-6 NA TRBV7-2 NA CASSLGSTSGANVLTF TGTGCCAGCAGCTTAGGCTCTACCTCTGGGGCCAACGTCCTGACTTTC
TRBJ1-1 NA TRBV6-5 TRBD1 CASSYDRGNTEAFF TGTGCCAGCAGTTACGACAGGGGGAACACTGAAGCTTTCTTT
TRBJ2-1 NA TRBV4-2 NA CASSQEEGTNEQFF TGTGCCAGCAGCCAAGAGGAAGGGACCAATGAGCAGTTCTTC
TRBJ1-1 once TRBV18 NA CASSPLRGETEAFF TGTGCCAGCTCACCCCTTAGGGGGGAGACTGAAGCTTTCTTT
TRBJ1-6 NA TRBV7-9 NA CASSLYGIGSPLHF TGTGCCAGCAGCTTATACGGGATCGGCTCACCCCTCCACTTT
TRBJ1-1 NA TRBV29-1 NA CSAGEVNTEAFF TGCAGTGCAGGGGAGGTGAACACTGAAGCTTTCTTT
TRBJ2-7 NA TRBV16 NA CASSPHSYEQYF TGTGCCAGCAGCCCACACTCCTACGAGCAGTACTTC
TRBJ1-1 NA TRBV18 NA CASSPPRTRETEAFF TGTGCCAGCTCACCACCTCGAACAAGGGAAACTGAAGCTTTCTTT
TRBJ2-7 NA TRBV6-5 NA CASSGELFYEQYF TGTGCCAGCAGTGGGGAGCTCTTTTACGAGCAGTACTTC
TRBJ2-1 NA TRBV7-8 NA CASRTGTLGEQFF TGTGCCAGCAGGACCGGGACTCTAGGTGAGCAGTTCTTC
TRBJ1-1 NA TRBV27 NA CASSLSPMNTEAFF TGTGCCAGCAGTTTATCTCCCATGAACACTGAAGCTTTCTTT
TRBJ2-3 NA TRBV6-4 TRBD2 CASSSGGGSTDTQYF TGTGCCAGCAGTAGCGGGGGGGGTAGCACAGATACGCAGTATTTT
TRBJ1-4 NA TRBV7-9 NA CASSLRGGDNEKLFF TGTGCCAGCAGCTTAAGGGGAGGGGATAATGAAAAACTGTTTTTT
TRBJ1-2 NA TRBV11-2 NA CASSPTANYGYTF TGTGCCAGCAGCCCGACAGCGAACTATGGCTACACCTTC
TRBJ1-1 NA TRBV5-1 NA CASSGLGGPNTEAFF TGCGCCAGCAGCGGCCTTGGGGGACCGAACACTGAAGCTTTCTTT
TRBJ2-4 NA TRBV5-1 NA CASSSRGDAGNIQYF TGCGCCAGCAGCTCTCGTGGTGATGCAGGGAACATTCAGTACTTC
TRBJ2-4 NA TRBV10-3 TRBD2 CAISDPGLVGDIQYF TGTGCCATCAGTGATCCAGGACTAGTTGGAGACATTCAGTACTTC
TRBJ2-7 NA TRBV5-6 TRBD1 CASSPLDQGDTYEQYF TGTGCCAGCAGCCCCCTGGACCAGGGGGATACCTACGAGCAGTACTTC
TRBJ2-1 NA TRBV10-3 TRBD2 CATSGGALVEQFF TGTGCCACCAGCGGGGGGGCTCTCGTTGAGCAGTTCTTC
TRBJ2-7 NA TRBV6-1 NA CASRTAFRVYEQYF TGTGCCAGCAGGACCGCATTCAGGGTCTACGAGCAGTACTTC
TRBJ1-6 NA TRBV30 NA CAWSGTHQTLPLHF TGTGCCTGGAGCGGTACACACCAAACTTTGCCCCTCCACTTT